Presented here are 22 T cell receptor beta chains from one specimen sequenced in a study of blood T cell repertoires in COVID-19 (TCRdb year 2020). The library was generated by the immunoSEQ multiplex PCR assay. The clones in this table, taken by TCRdb from immuneACCESS, are in-frame only. Not every clone is retained; where verified, under half of the shortfall comes from an unresolved V gene, and the cause of the rest is unknown. This sample is represented by over 100,000 clones; approximately 89% of them were singletons. The ten most abundant clones make up about an eighth of the sample. The sample taken for sequencing was peripheral blood. Source of these receptors: a woman aged 65 to 85 with COVID-19, enrolled during active disease.

The chain is built from TRBV4-1 and TRBJ2-3, with 10 positions matching TRBD1. The CDR3 loop spans 16 amino acids. V lost 1 base, J lost 6 bases, and 7 bases stayed unmatched. The V gene's germline CDR1 is MGHRA and CDR2 YSYEKL. CDR3 protein: CASSQGRQGAGDTQYF. Here the CDR3 DNA reads TGCGCCAGCAGCCAAGGGCGACAGGGGGCCGGGGATACGCAGTATTTT.

The chain joins TRBV19 to TRBJ1-6; 7 bases are shared with TRBD1. The V and J ends lost 7 bases and 6 bases, in that order; junction bases with no gene match: 9. Germline-derived CDR1 and CDR2 are LNHDA and SQIVND (reference sequence). The CDR3 is 15 amino acids. In nucleotides, the CDR3 is TGTGCCAGTAATACAGGGGAAAGGGGTAATTCACCCCTCCACTTT. As protein: CASNTGERGNSPLHF.

The chain recombines TRBV30 with TRBJ2-5; tentatively, D is TRBD2 (6 bases). The J call may be wrong; the DNA end is better matched by TRBJ2-7. This CDR3 has 15 residues. The V gene's germline CDR1 is GTSNPN and CDR2 SVGIG (reference sequence). The CDR3 region is CAWSASGLRIYEQYF. The CDR3 DNA sequence: TGTGCCTGGAGTGCCTCGGGACTGCGGATTTACGAGCAGTACTTC.

The chain couples TRBV21-1 to TRBJ2-5; TRBD2 is the table's D call, not checked against the DNA. TRBV21-1 is reported as a pseudogene. This CDR3 region has 14 residues. CDR3 region: CASRTNLTQETQYF. The CDR3 nucleotides read TGTGCCAGCAGAACCAACTTAACCCAAGAGACCCAGTACTTC.

The chain carries TRBV5-5 and TRBJ2-5, with D possibly matching TRBD2 (6 bases). The germline CDR1 and CDR2 sequences are SGHKS and YYEKEE (reference sequence). The ends were cut back, 4 bases at V and 1 base at J, with 14 bases in the middle. This CDR3 has 15 residues. CDR3: CASSRTGVSQETQYF. CDR3 bases: TGTGCCAGCAGCCGAACGGGGGTAAGCCAAGAGACCCAGTACTTC.

The genes are TRBV3-1 (or the pseudogene TRBV3-2) and TRBJ2-1; TRBD2 matches at 7 bases. Germline CDR1 is LGHDT and CDR2 is YNNKEL (reference sequence). With 1 base clipped from V and 8 bases from J, the junction kept 5 bases outside the gene matches. The CDR3 length is 14 residues. This chain's CDR3 is CASSQGLASDEQFF. Written as DNA, the CDR3 is TGTGCCAGCAGCCAAGGACTAGCATCAGATGAGCAGTTCTTC.

The genes are TRBV7-8 and TRBJ2-1; 9 bases match TRBD1. The germline V gene has CDR1 SGHVS and CDR2 FQNEAQ. V lost 5 bases to trimming and J lost 0 bases; unmatched junction nucleotides: 5. This CDR3 region has 16 residues. CDR3 sequence reads: CASSQTGGISYNEQFF. The CDR3 region has the DNA TGTGCCAGCAGCCAGACAGGGGGAATCTCCTACAATGAGCAGTTCTTC. Full variable domain (outside the CDR3, taken from reference TRBV7-8 and TRBJ2-1): GAGVSQSPRYKVAKRGQDVALRCDPISGHVSLFWYQQALGQGPEFLTYFQNEAQLDKSGLPSDRFFAERPEGSVSTLKIQRTQQEDSAVYLCASSQTGGISYNEQFFGPGTRLTVL.

The chain links TRBV3-1 (or the pseudogene TRBV3-2) to TRBJ2-7, with TRBD1 matching over 9 bases. The germline V gene encodes CDR1 LGHDT and CDR2 YNNKEL (reference sequence). The CDR3 is made up of 16 amino acids. The junction had 3 bases not matched to a gene; V was cut back by 0 bases and J by 0 bases. DNA of the CDR3: TGTGCCAGCAGCCAAGATGGACAGGGGAGCTCCTACGAGCAGTACTTC. Protein: CASSQDGQGSSYEQYF.

The rearrangement joins TRBV19 to TRBJ1-1; the match to TRBD1 covers 8 bases. Germline CDR1 reads LNHDA; CDR2 reads SQIVND (reference sequence). This CDR3 is 17 amino acids long. J was trimmed by 5 bases and V by 9 bases; bases with no gene match: 20. CDR3 DNA: TGTGCCAGCAAGTTCGTCCAATCCAGGGGGCGGGTAACTGAAGCTTTCTTT. Residues: CASKFVQSRGRVTEAFF.

The gene calls are TRBV6-5 and TRBJ1-1; tentative D call: TRBD1 (6 bases). The ends were cut back, 8 bases at V and 3 bases at J, with 13 bases in the middle. Germline V CDR1 and CDR2: MNHEY, SVGAGI. The CDR3 spans 13 residues. The CDR3 spells CASGAGDDTEAFF. The CDR3 DNA is TGTGCCAGCGGGGCAGGGGATGACACTGAAGCTTTCTTT.

This rearrangement joins TRBV6-4 to TRBJ1-2; 9 bases fit TRBD1. The V and J ends lost 6 bases and 3 bases, in that order; junction bases with no gene match: 5. The germline V gene encodes CDR1 MRHNA and CDR2 SNTAGT. This CDR3 has 14 residues. Written as DNA, the CDR3 is TGTGCCAGCAGAAAGGGACAGGGCGACTATGGCTACACCTTC. Protein sequence: CASRKGQGDYGYTF.

This chain connects TRBV2 to TRBJ1-2; D may be TRBD1 (5 bases). The CDR3 has 15 amino acids. V lost 3 bases and J 6 bases, leaving 17 bases between the germline ends. Per the germline V gene, CDR1 is SNHLY and CDR2 is FYNNEI. The CDR3 bases are TGTGCCAGCAGTGAGAACGCTCGGGGGAGAGATGGCTACACCTTC. Its translation: CASSENARGRDGYTF. Filled out from reference TRBV2 and TRBJ1-2, the complete variable domain reads EPEVTQTPSHQVTQMGQEVILRCVPISNHLYFYWYRQILGQKVEFLVSFYNNEISEKSEIFDDQFSVERPDGSNFTLKIRSTKLEDSAMYFCASSENARGRDGYTFGSGTRLTVV.

V is TRBV28 and J is TRBJ1-2, with 10 bases that match TRBD1. Germline CDR1 and CDR2: MDHEN and SYDVKM. The J segment lost 8 bases and the V segment lost 6 bases, leaving 18 bases of the junction unmatched. CDR3 length equals 17 residues. In DNA, the CDR3 is TGTGCCAGCAGCCCGAGGGATAAGACAGGGGGCCTGCGGGGCTACACCTTC. This codes for CASSPRDKTGGLRGYTF.

This chain links TRBV28 with TRBJ1-4, with D possibly being TRBD1 (5 bases). This CDR3 is built from 16 residues. The ends were cut back, 5 bases at V and 3 bases at J, with 16 bases in the middle. CDR1 MDHEN and CDR2 SYDVKM come from the germline V gene. CDR3 protein: CASSLSTGPPNEKLFF. Here the CDR3 DNA reads TGTGCCAGCAGTCTCTCAACAGGACCCCCTAATGAAAAACTGTTTTTT. The complete variable domain, with remaining parts taken from reference TRBV28 and TRBJ1-4, reads DVKVTQSSRYLVKRTGEKVFLECVQDMDHENMFWYRQDPGLGLRLIYFSYDVKMKEKGDIPEGYSVSREKKERFSLILESASTNQTSMYLCASSLSTGPPNEKLFFGSGTQLSVL.

This clone was recorded only once. The CDR3 loop reads CASTPDRGVDEQYF. In nucleotides, the CDR3 is TGTGCCAGTACCCCGGACAGGGGTGTAGACGAGCAGTACTTC. The chain combines TRBV19 with TRBJ2-7; TRBD1 matches at 9 bases. Trimming cost V 7 bases and J 5 bases; bases outside gene matches: 9. CDR3 length equals 14 residues. Germline lookup yields CDR1 LNHDA and CDR2 SQIVND (reference sequence).

This clone was detected a few times. V gene TRBV28 combines with J gene TRBJ2-5, with 9 bases fitting TRBD1. Germline V gene lookup returns CDR1 MDHEN and CDR2 SYDVKM. The CDR3 has 16 residues. The V and J ends lost 5 bases and 7 bases, in that order; junction bases with no gene match: 14. CDR3 DNA sequence: TGTGCCAGCAGTACACCGAGACAGGGGGGTCTTGGGACCCAGTACTTC. Its translation: CASSTPRQGGLGTQYF.

In this sample, this clone turned up a few times. The chain joins TRBV11-3 to TRBJ2-7; D is possibly TRBD1 (6 bases). The V end was cut by 5 bases, the J end by 3 bases, with 11 bases between. The CDR3 has 13 amino acids. In germline, CDR1 is SGHNT, CDR2 YENEEA. This chain's CDR3 is CASSHTGHYEQYF. CDR3 sequence (DNA): TGTGCCAGCAGCCATACGGGACACTACGAGCAGTACTTC.

Concerning this clone: Its ends do not fully match the called genes, so a read error is possible. This sequence joins TRBV5-5 and TRBJ1-2; TRBD1 matches at 9 bases. Germline CDR1 and CDR2: SGHKS and YYEKEE (reference sequence). The CDR3 totals 15 residues. CDR3 protein: CTSSQGDRANYGYTF. For the CDR3, the DNA is TGTACCAGCAGCCAAGGGGACAGGGCGAACTATGGCTACACCTTC.

The rearrangement links TRBV2 to TRBJ2-3, with 9 nucleotides matching TRBD2. V lost 6 bases and J lost 2; bases outside the gene matches: 3. The CDR3 runs 14 residues. CDR1 and CDR2 from the germline V gene are SNHLY and FYNNEI. CDR3 DNA: TGTGCCAGCAGGGCTAGCGGGAACACAGATACGCAGTATTTT. Its translation is CASRASGNTDTQYF.

The CDR3 coding sequence is TGTGCCAGCAGCGGGGCGACAGGGTATGGAAGCATGAACACTGAAGCTTTCTTT. Translated, it gives CASSGATGYGSMNTEAFF. The chain links TRBV11-2 to TRBJ1-1; 7 positions agree with TRBD1. V was clipped by 5 bases and J by 0 bases; unmatched bases: 15. Germline V gene sequence: CDR1 SGHAT, CDR2 FQNNGV. This CDR3 contains 18 residues.

J is TRBJ1-4 and V is TRBV29-1; 10 bases line up with TRBD1. CDR1 and CDR2 from the germline V gene are SQVTM and ANQGSEA. The ends lost 4 bases at V and 7 bases at J; junction bases unmatched: 0. The CDR3 covers 12 residues. The CDR3 DNA follows: TGCAGCGTTGGGGACAGGGGTGAAAAACTGTTTTTT. Translated, it gives CSVGDRGEKLFF.

The genes are TRBV19 and TRBJ1-1; tentatively, D is TRBD1 (6 bases). CDR3 length: 14 residues. Germline V gene data show CDR1 as LNHDA and CDR2 as SQIVND (reference sequence). Trimming pared 5 bases from V and 0 bases from J, leaving 10 bases between. The CDR3 nucleotides read TGTGCCAGTAGTGTACAGGGCCTGAACACTGAAGCTTTCTTT. Its protein is CASSVQGLNTEAFF.